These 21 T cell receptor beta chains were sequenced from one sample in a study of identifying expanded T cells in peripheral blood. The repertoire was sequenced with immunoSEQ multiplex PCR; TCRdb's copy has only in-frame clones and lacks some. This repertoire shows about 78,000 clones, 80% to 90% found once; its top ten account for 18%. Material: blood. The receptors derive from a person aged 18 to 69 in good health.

The CDR3 DNA reads as TGTGCCACCAGCAGAGATGGCCTATCTGGAAACACCATATATTTT. Translation gives CATSRDGLSGNTIYF. The gene calls are TRBV15 and TRBJ1-3; D is unclear. From germline, CDR1 is LNHNV and CDR2 YYDKDF (reference sequence). The CDR3 loop spans 15 amino acids. Trimming removed 0 bases from V and 1 base from J, with 7 bases in between.

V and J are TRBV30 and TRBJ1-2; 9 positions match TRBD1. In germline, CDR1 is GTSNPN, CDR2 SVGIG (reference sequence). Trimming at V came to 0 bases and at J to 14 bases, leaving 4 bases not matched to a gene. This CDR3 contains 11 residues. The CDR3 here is CAWSVGTGRTF. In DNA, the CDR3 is TGTGCCTGGAGTGTAGGGACAGGGAGGACCTTC.

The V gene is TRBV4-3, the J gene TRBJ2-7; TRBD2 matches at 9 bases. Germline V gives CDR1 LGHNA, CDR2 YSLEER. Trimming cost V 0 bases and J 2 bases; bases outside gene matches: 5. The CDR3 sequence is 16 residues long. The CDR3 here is CASSQDLGTSPYEQYF. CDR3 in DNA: TGCGCCAGCAGCCAAGATTTAGGGACTAGCCCCTACGAGCAGTACTTC.

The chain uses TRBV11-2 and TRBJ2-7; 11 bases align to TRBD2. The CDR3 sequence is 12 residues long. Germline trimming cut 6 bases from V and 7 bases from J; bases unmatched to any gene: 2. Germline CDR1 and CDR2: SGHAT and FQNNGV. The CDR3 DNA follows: TGTGCCAGCAGGCGACTAGCGGGAGAGCAGTACTTC. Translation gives CASRRLAGEQYF. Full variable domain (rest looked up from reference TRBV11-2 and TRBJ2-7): EAGVAQSPRYKIIEKRQSVAFWCNPISGHATLYWYQQILGQGPKLLIQFQNNGVVDDSQLPKDRFSAERLKGVDSTLKIQPAKLEDSAVYLCASRRLAGEQYFGPGTRLTVT.

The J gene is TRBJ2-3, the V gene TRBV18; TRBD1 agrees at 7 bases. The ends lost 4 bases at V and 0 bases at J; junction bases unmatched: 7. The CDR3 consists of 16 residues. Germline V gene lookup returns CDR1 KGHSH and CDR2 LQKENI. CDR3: CASSHLPGQSTDTQYF. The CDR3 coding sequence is TGTGCCAGCTCACACTTACCGGGACAGAGCACAGATACGCAGTATTTT.

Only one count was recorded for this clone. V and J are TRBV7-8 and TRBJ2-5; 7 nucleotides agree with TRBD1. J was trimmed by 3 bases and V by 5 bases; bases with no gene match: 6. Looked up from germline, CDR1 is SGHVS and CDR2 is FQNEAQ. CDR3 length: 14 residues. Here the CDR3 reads CASSTDRLEETQYF. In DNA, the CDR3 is TGTGCCAGCAGCACGGACAGGTTAGAAGAGACCCAGTACTTC. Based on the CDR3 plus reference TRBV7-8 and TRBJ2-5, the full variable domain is GAGVSQSPRYKVAKRGQDVALRCDPISGHVSLFWYQQALGQGPEFLTYFQNEAQLDKSGLPSDRFFAERPEGSVSTLKIQRTQQEDSAVYLCASSTDRLEETQYFGPGTRLLVL.

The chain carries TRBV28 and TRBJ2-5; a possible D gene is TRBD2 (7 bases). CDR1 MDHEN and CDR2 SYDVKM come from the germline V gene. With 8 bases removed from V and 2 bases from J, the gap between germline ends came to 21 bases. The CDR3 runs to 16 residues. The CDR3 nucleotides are TGTGCCAGCGGGTTGGGGGGGGCCGGAGGGCAAGAGACCCAGTACTTC. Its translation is CASGLGGAGGQETQYF.

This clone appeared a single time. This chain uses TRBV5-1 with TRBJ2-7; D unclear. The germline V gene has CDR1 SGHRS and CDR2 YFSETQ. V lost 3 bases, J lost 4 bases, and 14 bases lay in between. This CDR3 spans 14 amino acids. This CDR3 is CASSSTVSLYEQYF. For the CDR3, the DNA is TGCGCCAGCAGCTCGACGGTTTCGCTATACGAGCAGTACTTC. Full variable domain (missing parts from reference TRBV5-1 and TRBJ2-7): KAGVTQTPRYLIKTRGQQVTLSCSPISGHRSVSWYQQTPGQGLQFLFEYFSETQRNKGNFPGRFSGRQFSNSRSEMNVSTLELGDSALYLCASSSTVSLYEQYFGPGTRLTVT.

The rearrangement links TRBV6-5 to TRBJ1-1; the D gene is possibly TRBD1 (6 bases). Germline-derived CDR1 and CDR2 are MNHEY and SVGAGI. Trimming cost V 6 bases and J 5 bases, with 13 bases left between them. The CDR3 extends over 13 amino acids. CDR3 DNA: TGTGCCAGCAGCCAAGGGGGAGAGACTGAAGCTTTCTTT. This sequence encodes CASSQGGETEAFF.

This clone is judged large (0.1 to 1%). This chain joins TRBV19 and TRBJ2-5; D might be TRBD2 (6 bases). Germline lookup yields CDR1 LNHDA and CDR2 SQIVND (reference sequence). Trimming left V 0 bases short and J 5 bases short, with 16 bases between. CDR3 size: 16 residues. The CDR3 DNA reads TGTGCCAGTAGTATAGATTCGTCGGGGGTCTGGGAGACCCAGTACTTC. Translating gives CASSIDSSGVWETQYF.

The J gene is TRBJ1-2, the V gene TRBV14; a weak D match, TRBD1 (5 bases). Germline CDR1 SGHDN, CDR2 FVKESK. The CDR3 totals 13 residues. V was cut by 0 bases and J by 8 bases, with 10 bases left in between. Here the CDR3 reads CASSQDRGGGYTF. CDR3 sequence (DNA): TGTGCCAGCAGCCAAGATAGGGGTGGCGGCTACACCTTC.

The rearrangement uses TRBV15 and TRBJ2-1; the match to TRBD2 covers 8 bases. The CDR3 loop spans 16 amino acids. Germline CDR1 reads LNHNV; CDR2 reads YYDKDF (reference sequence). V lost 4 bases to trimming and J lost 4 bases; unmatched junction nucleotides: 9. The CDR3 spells CATSTSRLAFYNEQFF. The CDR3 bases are TGTGCCACCAGCACGTCGAGACTAGCGTTTTACAATGAGCAGTTCTTC.

CDR3 region: CAIRAGLEETQYF. CDR3 nucleotides: TGTGCCATCAGGGCGGGACTTGAAGAGACCCAGTACTTC. The V gene is TRBV10-3, the J gene TRBJ2-5, with D possibly TRBD2 on 6 matching bases. V was pared by 6 bases and J by 3 bases, with 11 bases between. Germline lookup yields CDR1 ENHRY and CDR2 SYGVKD. The CDR3 is 13 amino acids.

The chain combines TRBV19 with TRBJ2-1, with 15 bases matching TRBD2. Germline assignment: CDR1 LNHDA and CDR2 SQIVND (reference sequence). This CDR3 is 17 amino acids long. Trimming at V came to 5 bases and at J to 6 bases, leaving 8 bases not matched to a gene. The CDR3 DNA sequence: TGTGCCAGTAGTTTCGAACCGGGACTAGCGGGAGGCAATGAGCAGTTCTTC. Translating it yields CASSFEPGLAGGNEQFF.

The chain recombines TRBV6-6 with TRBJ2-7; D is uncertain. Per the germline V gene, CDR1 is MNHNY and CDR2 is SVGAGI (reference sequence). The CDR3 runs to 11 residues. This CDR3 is CVLGNPYEQYF. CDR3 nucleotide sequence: TGTGTCCTAGGTAATCCCTACGAGCAGTACTTC.

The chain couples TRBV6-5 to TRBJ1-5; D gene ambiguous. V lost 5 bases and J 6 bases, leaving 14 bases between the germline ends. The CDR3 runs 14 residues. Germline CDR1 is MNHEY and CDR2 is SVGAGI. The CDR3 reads CASSDSGGAQPQHF. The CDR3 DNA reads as TGTGCCAGCAGTGATTCGGGTGGTGCTCAGCCCCAGCATTTT.

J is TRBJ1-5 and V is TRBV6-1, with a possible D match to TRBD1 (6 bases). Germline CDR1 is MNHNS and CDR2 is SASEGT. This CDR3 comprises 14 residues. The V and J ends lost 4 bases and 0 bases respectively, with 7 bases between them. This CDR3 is CASSADSSNQPQHF. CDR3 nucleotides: TGTGCCAGCAGTGCGGACAGTAGCAATCAGCCCCAGCATTTT.

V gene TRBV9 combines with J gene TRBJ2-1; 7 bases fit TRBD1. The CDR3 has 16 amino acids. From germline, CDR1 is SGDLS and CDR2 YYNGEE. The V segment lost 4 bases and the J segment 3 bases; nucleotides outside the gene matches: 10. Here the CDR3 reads CASSPRAGTVYNEQFF. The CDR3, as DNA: TGTGCCAGCAGCCCTAGGGCCGGGACAGTCTACAATGAGCAGTTCTTC.

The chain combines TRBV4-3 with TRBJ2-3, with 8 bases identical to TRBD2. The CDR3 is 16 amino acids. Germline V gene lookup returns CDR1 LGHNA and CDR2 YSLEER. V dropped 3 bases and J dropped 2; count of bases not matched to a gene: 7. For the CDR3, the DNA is TGCGCCAGCAGCCAGTGGTCGGGAGGGCCCACAGATACGCAGTATTTT. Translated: CASSQWSGGPTDTQYF.

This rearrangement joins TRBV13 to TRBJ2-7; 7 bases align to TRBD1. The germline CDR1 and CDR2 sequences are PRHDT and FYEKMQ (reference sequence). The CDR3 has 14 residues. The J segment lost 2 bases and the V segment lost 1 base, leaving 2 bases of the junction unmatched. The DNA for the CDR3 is TGTGCCAGCAGCTTAGTGACAGGGACCTACGAGCAGTACTTC. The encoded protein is CASSLVTGTYEQYF.

The CDR3 DNA sequence: TGTGCCAGCAGTGAAGTCAGTCAAGAGACCCAGTACTTC. The encoded protein is CASSEVSQETQYF. The rearrangement links TRBV25-1 to TRBJ2-5; D uncertain. CDR3 length: 13 residues. Trimming left V 2 bases short and J 2 bases short, with 6 bases between. From germline, CDR1 is MGHDK and CDR2 SYGVNS.